The rows below give T cell receptor beta chains drawn from one sample of a study of cytomegalovirus exposure and HLA in healthy donors. Generated by immunoSEQ multiplex PCR, the TCRdb table keeps only in-frame clones and is missing some. This sample has about 220,000 clones, with roughly 82% found just once. The sequenced material came from PBMCs. These receptors all come from a middle-aged woman in good health and CMV-seropositive. The CDR3 runs from the conserved cysteine through the conserved F or W. Each record gives: V gene, J gene, CDR3 length, D gene, clone size, CDR3 protein, CDR3 DNA. A D gene is named only where the DNA matches it firmly. Clone size is shown for a subset of rows, as once, few, many or a class of expanded clone.

v_call: TRBV5-4; j_call: TRBJ1-1; cdr3_length: 12; d_call: TRBD1; clone_size: few; cdr3_aa: CASSSRQGVAFF; cdr3_nt: TGTGCCAGCAGCTCCCGACAGGGGGTGGCTTTCTTT
v_call: TRBV11-3; j_call: TRBJ2-1; cdr3_length: 15; d_call: TRBD2; clone_size: .; cdr3_aa: CASSRVPSGAHEQFF; cdr3_nt: TGTGCCAGCAGCCGCGTCCCTAGCGGGGCACATGAGCAGTTCTTC
v_call: TRBV30; j_call: TRBJ1-2; cdr3_length: 14; d_call: .; clone_size: .; cdr3_aa: CAWLKRTAPYGYTF; cdr3_nt: TGTGCCTGGCTGAAAAGGACAGCTCCTTATGGCTACACCTTC
v_call: TRBV6-1; j_call: TRBJ1-4; cdr3_length: 15; d_call: TRBD1; clone_size: .; cdr3_aa: CASSVPRDRDEKLFF; cdr3_nt: TGTGCCAGCAGTGTGCCCCGGGACAGGGACGAAAAACTGTTTTTT
v_call: TRBV6-1; j_call: TRBJ2-7; cdr3_length: 13; d_call: .; clone_size: .; cdr3_aa: CASSELYSYEQYF; cdr3_nt: TGTGCCAGCAGTGAATTGTACTCCTACGAGCAGTACTTC
v_call: TRBV6-5; j_call: TRBJ2-7; cdr3_length: 16; d_call: TRBD1; clone_size: .; cdr3_aa: CASSHSGTGPTYEQYF; cdr3_nt: TGTGCCAGCAGTCACTCCGGGACAGGGCCTACCTACGAGCAGTACTTC
v_call: TRBV9; j_call: TRBJ1-1; cdr3_length: 14; d_call: TRBD1; clone_size: .; cdr3_aa: CASSVTGDYTEAFF; cdr3_nt: TGTGCCAGCAGCGTCACAGGGGATTACACTGAAGCTTTCTTT
v_call: TRBV7-8; j_call: TRBJ1-5; cdr3_length: 17; d_call: TRBD1; clone_size: .; cdr3_aa: CASSLGAGGPSNQPQHF; cdr3_nt: TGTGCCAGCAGCTTAGGGGCAGGGGGACCTAGCAATCAGCCCCAGCATTTT
v_call: TRBV7-3; j_call: TRBJ1-2; cdr3_length: 14; d_call: TRBD1; clone_size: .; cdr3_aa: CASSPGTGGESYTF; cdr3_nt: TGTGCCAGCAGCCCCGGCACAGGGGGCGAAAGCTACACCTTC
v_call: TRBV7-8; j_call: TRBJ1-1; cdr3_length: 15; d_call: TRBD1; clone_size: .; cdr3_aa: CASSLIRQGDTEAFF; cdr3_nt: TGTGCCAGCAGCTTAATACGACAGGGAGACACTGAAGCTTTCTTT
v_call: TRBV14; j_call: TRBJ2-2; cdr3_length: 22; d_call: TRBD2; clone_size: .; cdr3_aa: CASSQAFKPGLVMRRGHGELFF; cdr3_nt: TGTGCCAGCAGCCAAGCCTTTAAACCGGGACTAGTCATGAGGAGGGGACACGGGGAGCTGTTTTTT
v_call: TRBV7-9; j_call: TRBJ1-1; cdr3_length: 15; d_call: TRBD1; clone_size: .; cdr3_aa: CASSPTTGGETEAFF; cdr3_nt: TGTGCCAGCAGCCCAACGACAGGGGGTGAGACTGAAGCTTTCTTT
v_call: TRBV4-3; j_call: TRBJ1-2; cdr3_length: 16; d_call: TRBD1; clone_size: .; cdr3_aa: CASSKATGGENYGYTF; cdr3_nt: TGCGCCAGCAGCAAGGCCACAGGGGGAGAGAACTATGGCTACACCTTC
v_call: TRBV5-4; j_call: TRBJ2-7; cdr3_length: 13; d_call: TRBD2; clone_size: once; cdr3_aa: CASRGSGRLEQYF; cdr3_nt: TGTGCCAGCAGAGGTAGCGGGAGGCTCGAGCAGTACTTC
v_call: TRBV7-9; j_call: TRBJ1-1; cdr3_length: 13; d_call: .; clone_size: .; cdr3_aa: CSSSLGSGVEAFF; cdr3_nt: TGTTCCAGCAGCTTAGGATCGGGGGTTGAAGCTTTCTTT
v_call: TRBV19; j_call: TRBJ1-4; cdr3_length: 12; d_call: .; clone_size: once; cdr3_aa: CAGRQEVQKLFF; cdr3_nt: TGTGCCGGAAGACAGGAGGTACAAAAACTGTTTTTT
v_call: TRBV7-9; j_call: TRBJ2-7; cdr3_length: 14; d_call: .; clone_size: .; cdr3_aa: CASSFGRDLGEQYF; cdr3_nt: TGTGCCAGCAGCTTCGGCCGGGACTTAGGCGAGCAGTACTTC
v_call: TRBV2; j_call: TRBJ2-7; cdr3_length: 14; d_call: TRBD1; clone_size: .; cdr3_aa: CASKRTGVSYEQYF; cdr3_nt: TGTGCCAGCAAACGGACAGGGGTAAGCTACGAGCAGTACTTC
v_call: TRBV7-2; j_call: TRBJ2-2; cdr3_length: 16; d_call: TRBD1; clone_size: .; cdr3_aa: CASSSAGTGKPGELFF; cdr3_nt: TGTGCCAGCAGCTCCGCCGGGACAGGGAAACCCGGGGAGCTGTTTTTT
v_call: TRBV4-3; j_call: TRBJ1-2; cdr3_length: 19; d_call: TRBD1; clone_size: .; cdr3_aa: CASSQGPFPGQGEDYGYTF; cdr3_nt: TGCGCCAGCAGCCAGGGGCCATTTCCGGGACAGGGGGAAGACTATGGCTACACCTTC
v_call: TRBV5-1; j_call: TRBJ2-7; cdr3_length: 15; d_call: TRBD2; clone_size: few; cdr3_aa: CASSLLGLASHEQYF; cdr3_nt: TGCGCCAGCAGCTTGCTCGGACTAGCGTCTCACGAGCAGTACTTC
v_call: TRBV9; j_call: TRBJ2-7; cdr3_length: 14; d_call: .; clone_size: .; cdr3_aa: CASSVGVRDYEQYF; cdr3_nt: TGTGCCAGCAGCGTAGGCGTCAGGGACTACGAGCAGTACTTC
v_call: TRBV7-2; j_call: TRBJ2-3; cdr3_length: 13; d_call: .; clone_size: .; cdr3_aa: CASTGGRTDTQYF; cdr3_nt: TGTGCCAGCACGGGCGGGCGCACAGATACGCAGTATTTT
v_call: TRBV7-2; j_call: TRBJ2-5; cdr3_length: 15; d_call: .; clone_size: .; cdr3_aa: CASSSGLGGRETQYF; cdr3_nt: TGTGCCAGCAGCTCTGGACTGGGCGGACGAGAGACCCAGTACTTC
v_call: TRBV30; j_call: TRBJ1-2; cdr3_length: 15; d_call: TRBD1; clone_size: few; cdr3_aa: CAWYAGTGLNYGYTF; cdr3_nt: TGTGCCTGGTACGCCGGGACAGGGCTTAACTATGGCTACACCTTC
v_call: TRBV29-1; j_call: TRBJ2-3; cdr3_length: 16; d_call: TRBD2; clone_size: .; cdr3_aa: CSGGSGLAGGTDTQYF; cdr3_nt: TGCAGCGGTGGTTCGGGACTAGCGGGAGGCACAGATACGCAGTATTTT
v_call: TRBV10-3; j_call: TRBJ1-1; cdr3_length: 14; d_call: .; clone_size: .; cdr3_aa: CASRGRGGKTEAFF; cdr3_nt: TGTGCCTCCAGAGGCAGGGGTGGTAAGACTGAAGCTTTCTTT
v_call: TRBV27; j_call: TRBJ2-1; cdr3_length: 15; d_call: .; clone_size: .; cdr3_aa: CASSLSPGAYNEQFF; cdr3_nt: TGTGCCAGCAGTTTATCGCCGGGGGCCTACAATGAGCAGTTCTTC
v_call: TRBV5-6; j_call: TRBJ2-1; cdr3_length: 15; d_call: TRBD2; clone_size: .; cdr3_aa: CASRSGTRIYNEQFF; cdr3_nt: TGTGCCAGCAGGTCCGGGACTAGGATCTACAATGAGCAGTTCTTC
v_call: TRBV7-2; j_call: TRBJ2-7; cdr3_length: 15; d_call: TRBD1; clone_size: .; cdr3_aa: CASSLGQGNTYEQYF; cdr3_nt: TGTGCCAGCAGCTTAGGACAGGGCAATACCTACGAGCAGTACTTC
v_call: TRBV27; j_call: TRBJ2-7; cdr3_length: 15; d_call: TRBD2; clone_size: .; cdr3_aa: CASSLSLAGSYEQYF; cdr3_nt: TGTGCCAGCAGTTTATCCCTAGCGGGGTCCTACGAGCAGTACTTC
v_call: TRBV19; j_call: TRBJ1-5; cdr3_length: 18; d_call: .; clone_size: .; cdr3_aa: CASSRVVGQAHSNQPQHF; cdr3_nt: TGTGCCAGTAGTCGAGTGGTGGGGCAGGCCCATAGCAATCAGCCCCAGCATTTT
v_call: TRBV7-6; j_call: TRBJ2-3; cdr3_length: 15; d_call: .; clone_size: .; cdr3_aa: CASSPGGESTDTQYF; cdr3_nt: TGTGCCAGCAGCCCCGGCGGGGAAAGCACAGATACGCAGTATTTT
v_call: TRBV30; j_call: TRBJ2-1; cdr3_length: 14; d_call: .; clone_size: .; cdr3_aa: CAWDGGLLYNEQFF; cdr3_nt: TGTGCCTGGGACGGGGGTTTACTCTACAATGAGCAGTTCTTC
v_call: TRBV5-1; j_call: TRBJ2-1; cdr3_length: 16; d_call: TRBD2; clone_size: .; cdr3_aa: CASSLAGLAGFGEQFF; cdr3_nt: TGCGCCAGCAGCTTGGCGGGACTAGCGGGGTTCGGTGAGCAGTTCTTC
v_call: TRBV4-3; j_call: TRBJ2-3; cdr3_length: 15; d_call: .; clone_size: .; cdr3_aa: CASSQVRGQRDTQYF; cdr3_nt: TGCGCCAGCAGCCAAGTTAGGGGACAAAGAGATACGCAGTATTTT
v_call: TRBV9; j_call: TRBJ1-4; cdr3_length: 14; d_call: TRBD1; clone_size: .; cdr3_aa: CASSVGGGGEKLFF; cdr3_nt: TGTGCCAGCAGCGTAGGAGGGGGCGGAGAAAAACTGTTTTTT
v_call: TRBV19; j_call: TRBJ2-3; cdr3_length: 17; d_call: TRBD2; clone_size: .; cdr3_aa: CASSIMAELAGKDTQYF; cdr3_nt: TGTGCCAGTAGTATTATGGCGGAGCTAGCGGGGAAAGATACGCAGTATTTT
v_call: TRBV19; j_call: TRBJ1-2; cdr3_length: 16; d_call: .; clone_size: few; cdr3_aa: CASSILGGRGSYGYTF; cdr3_nt: TGTGCCAGTAGTATCCTCGGAGGGAGAGGTAGCTATGGCTACACCTTC
v_call: TRBV7-2; j_call: TRBJ2-1; cdr3_length: 16; d_call: TRBD2; clone_size: .; cdr3_aa: CASSLFGGSSYNEQFF; cdr3_nt: TGTGCCAGCAGCTTATTCGGCGGGAGCTCCTACAATGAGCAGTTCTTC
v_call: TRBV9; j_call: TRBJ1-5; cdr3_length: 16; d_call: TRBD1; clone_size: .; cdr3_aa: CASSVGSTGASQPQHF; cdr3_nt: TGTGCCAGCAGCGTAGGCTCGACAGGGGCATCACAGCCCCAGCATTTT
v_call: TRBV9; j_call: TRBJ2-5; cdr3_length: 16; d_call: TRBD2; clone_size: .; cdr3_aa: CASSPRLAGGIETQYF; cdr3_nt: TGTGCCAGCAGCCCCCGACTAGCGGGGGGAATTGAGACCCAGTACTTC
v_call: TRBV28; j_call: TRBJ2-7; cdr3_length: 15; d_call: TRBD1; clone_size: .; cdr3_aa: CASNILGQGIYEQYF; cdr3_nt: TGTGCCAGCAACATTTTAGGACAGGGGATTTACGAGCAGTACTTC
v_call: TRBV20-1; j_call: TRBJ1-1; cdr3_length: 11; d_call: .; clone_size: .; cdr3_aa: CSARGGVEAFF; cdr3_nt: TGCAGTGCTAGAGGCGGAGTTGAAGCTTTCTTT
v_call: TRBV5-1; j_call: TRBJ2-5; cdr3_length: 15; d_call: TRBD2; clone_size: .; cdr3_aa: CASSLLAGGQETQYF; cdr3_nt: TGCGCCAGCAGCTTACTAGCGGGGGGACAAGAGACCCAGTACTTC
v_call: TRBV7-9; j_call: TRBJ1-2; cdr3_length: 17; d_call: .; clone_size: .; cdr3_aa: CASSLQQDTAPLPGYTF; cdr3_nt: TGTGCCAGCAGCTTACAGCAGGACACAGCCCCTCTTCCTGGCTACACCTTC
v_call: TRBV10-2; j_call: TRBJ1-5; cdr3_length: 15; d_call: TRBD1; clone_size: .; cdr3_aa: CASSDRDRLGQPQHF; cdr3_nt: TGCGCCAGCAGTGACCGGGACAGGTTAGGTCAGCCCCAGCATTTT
v_call: TRBV18; j_call: TRBJ2-7; cdr3_length: 14; d_call: .; clone_size: .; cdr3_aa: CASSPTGYLYEQYF; cdr3_nt: TGTGCCAGCTCACCCACAGGGTATCTCTACGAGCAGTACTTC
v_call: TRBV6-5; j_call: TRBJ1-5; cdr3_length: 13; d_call: .; clone_size: .; cdr3_aa: CASSSLIDQPQHF; cdr3_nt: TGTGCCAGCAGTTCTCTTATCGATCAGCCCCAGCATTTT
v_call: TRBV15; j_call: TRBJ2-3; cdr3_length: 17; d_call: TRBD2; clone_size: .; cdr3_aa: CATSRDHGGALTDTQYF; cdr3_nt: TGTGCCACCAGCAGAGATCACGGGGGGGCCCTGACAGATACGCAGTATTTT
v_call: TRBV6-5; j_call: TRBJ1-1; cdr3_length: 16; d_call: .; clone_size: .; cdr3_aa: CASSYSQAEAWKEAFF; cdr3_nt: TGTGCCAGCAGTTACTCACAGGCAGAGGCGTGGAAGGAAGCTTTCTTT
v_call: TRBV4-2; j_call: TRBJ2-7; cdr3_length: 16; d_call: TRBD2; clone_size: .; cdr3_aa: CASSQGATSGGYEQYF; cdr3_nt: TGTGCCAGCAGCCAAGGTGCGACTAGCGGGGGGTACGAGCAGTACTTC
v_call: TRBV7-2; j_call: TRBJ2-2; cdr3_length: 17; d_call: .; clone_size: few; cdr3_aa: CASSRNRRGGGTGELFF; cdr3_nt: TGTGCCAGCAGTCGAAACCGCCGGGGTGGTGGAACCGGGGAGCTGTTTTTT
v_call: TRBV10-3; j_call: TRBJ2-7; cdr3_length: 12; d_call: .; clone_size: .; cdr3_aa: CAISPDSSEQYF; cdr3_nt: TGTGCCATCAGTCCGGACAGCTCCGAGCAGTACTTC
v_call: TRBV30; j_call: TRBJ2-5; cdr3_length: 14; d_call: TRBD2; clone_size: .; cdr3_aa: CALLISGGAETQYF; cdr3_nt: TGTGCCTTACTAATAAGCGGGGGGGCGGAGACCCAGTACTTC
v_call: TRBV10-1; j_call: TRBJ2-2; cdr3_length: 17; d_call: TRBD2; clone_size: .; cdr3_aa: CASSSASGRGNTGELFF; cdr3_nt: TGCGCCAGCAGTTCTGCTAGCGGGAGGGGGAACACCGGGGAGCTGTTTTTT
v_call: TRBV7-3; j_call: TRBJ1-2; cdr3_length: 13; d_call: .; clone_size: .; cdr3_aa: CASSLQGLGGYTF; cdr3_nt: TGTGCCAGCAGCTTACAGGGGCTTGGAGGCTACACCTTC